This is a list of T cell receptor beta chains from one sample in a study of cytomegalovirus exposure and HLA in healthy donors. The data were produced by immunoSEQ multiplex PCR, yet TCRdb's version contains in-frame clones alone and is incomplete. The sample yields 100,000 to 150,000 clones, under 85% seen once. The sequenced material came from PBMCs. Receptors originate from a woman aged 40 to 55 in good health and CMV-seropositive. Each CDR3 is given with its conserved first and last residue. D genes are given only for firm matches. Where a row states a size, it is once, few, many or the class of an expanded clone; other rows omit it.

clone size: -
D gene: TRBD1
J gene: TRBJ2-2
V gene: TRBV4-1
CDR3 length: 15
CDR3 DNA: TGCGCCAGCAGCCTACAGGGACAGGGGACCGGGGAGCTGTTTTTT
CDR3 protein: CASSLQGQGTGELFF

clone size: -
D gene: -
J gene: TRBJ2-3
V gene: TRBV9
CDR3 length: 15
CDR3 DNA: TGTGCCAGCAGCGTAGGCCCCACTAGCACAGATACGCAGTATTTT
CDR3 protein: CASSVGPTSTDTQYF

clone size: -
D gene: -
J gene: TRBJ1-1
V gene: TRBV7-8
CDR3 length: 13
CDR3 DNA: TGTGCCAGCAGCCTAGACAGGAACACTGAAGCTTTCTTT
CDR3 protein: CASSLDRNTEAFF

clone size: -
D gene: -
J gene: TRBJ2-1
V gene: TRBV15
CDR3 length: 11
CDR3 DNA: TGTGCCACCACCCTAAACCAAGAGCAGTTCTTC
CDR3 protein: CATTLNQEQFF

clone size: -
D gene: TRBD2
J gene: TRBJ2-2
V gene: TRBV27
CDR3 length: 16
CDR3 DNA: TGTGCCAGCAGTTTGTGGGGACTAGCGGACACCGGGGAGCTGTTTTTT
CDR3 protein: CASSLWGLADTGELFF

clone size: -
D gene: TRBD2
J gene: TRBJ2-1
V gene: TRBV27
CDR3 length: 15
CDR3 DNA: TGTGCCAGCAGTCTCCGACTAGCGGCATACAATGAGCAGTTCTTC
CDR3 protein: CASSLRLAAYNEQFF

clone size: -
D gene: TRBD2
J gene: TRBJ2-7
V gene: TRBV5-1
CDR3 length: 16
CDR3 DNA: TGCGCCAGCAGCGAGGGACTAGCGGGGCGTACCTACGAGCAGTACTTC
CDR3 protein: CASSEGLAGRTYEQYF

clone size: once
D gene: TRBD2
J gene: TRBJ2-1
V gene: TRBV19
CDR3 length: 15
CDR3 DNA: TGTGCCAGTAGCCAACCGGGACTAGCGAGCAATGAGCAGTTCTTC
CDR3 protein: CASSQPGLASNEQFF

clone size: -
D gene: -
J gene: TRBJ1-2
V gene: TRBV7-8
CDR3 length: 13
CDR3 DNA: TGTGCCAGCAGCCCTCCGGGGGGCTATGGCTACACCTTC
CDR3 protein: CASSPPGGYGYTF

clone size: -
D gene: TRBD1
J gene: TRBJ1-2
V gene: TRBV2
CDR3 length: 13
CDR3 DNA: TGTGCCAGCAGGGGTCGGGACAGCTATGGCTACACCTTC
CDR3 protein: CASRGRDSYGYTF

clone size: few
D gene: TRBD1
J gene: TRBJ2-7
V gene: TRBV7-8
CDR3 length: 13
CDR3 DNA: TGTGCCAGCAGCCTAGACAGGGTCTACGAGCAGTACTTC
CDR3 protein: CASSLDRVYEQYF

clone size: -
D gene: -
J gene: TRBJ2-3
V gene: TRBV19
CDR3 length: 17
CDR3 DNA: TGTGCCAGTAGTATAAATCCCCGCGGAGCTTCTCGAGATACGCAGTATTTT
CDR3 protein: CASSINPRGASRDTQYF

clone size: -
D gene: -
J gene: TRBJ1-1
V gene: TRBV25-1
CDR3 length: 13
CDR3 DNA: TGTGCCAGCGAAAAGGGGGGGGGCACTGAAGCTTTCTTT
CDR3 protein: CASEKGGGTEAFF

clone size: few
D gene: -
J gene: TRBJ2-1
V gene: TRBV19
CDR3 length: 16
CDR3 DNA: TGTGCCAGTAGTAAGGTAGATCCGACTCACTACAATGAGCAGTTCTTC
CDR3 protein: CASSKVDPTHYNEQFF

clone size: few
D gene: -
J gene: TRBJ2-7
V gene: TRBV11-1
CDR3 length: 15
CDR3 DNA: TGTGCCAGCAGCTTAGACCCGACTTTCTCCTACGAGCAGTACTTC
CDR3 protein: CASSLDPTFSYEQYF

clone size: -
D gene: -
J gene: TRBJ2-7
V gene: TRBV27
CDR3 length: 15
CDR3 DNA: TGTGCCAGCAGTTTATCCACAGGGAAACCCTACGAGCAGTACTTC
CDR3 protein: CASSLSTGKPYEQYF

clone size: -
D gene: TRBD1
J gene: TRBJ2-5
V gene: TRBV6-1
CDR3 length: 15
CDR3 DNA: TGTGCCAGCAGTTTTATTGGACAGGCTCAAGAGACCCAGTACTTC
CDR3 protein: CASSFIGQAQETQYF

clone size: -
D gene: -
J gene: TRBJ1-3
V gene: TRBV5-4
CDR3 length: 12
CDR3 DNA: TGTGCCAGCAGCTTTCGTGGAAACACCATATATTTT
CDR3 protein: CASSFRGNTIYF

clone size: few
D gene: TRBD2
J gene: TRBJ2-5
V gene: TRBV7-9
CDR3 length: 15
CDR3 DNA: TGTGCCAGCAGCCCCCCGGGACTAGCGGAAGAGACCCAGTACTTC
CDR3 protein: CASSPPGLAEETQYF

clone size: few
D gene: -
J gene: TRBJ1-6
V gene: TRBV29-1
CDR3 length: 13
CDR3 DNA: TGCAGCGTTTCAGCCGGGTTCGGGTCACCCCTCCACTTT
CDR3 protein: CSVSAGFGSPLHF